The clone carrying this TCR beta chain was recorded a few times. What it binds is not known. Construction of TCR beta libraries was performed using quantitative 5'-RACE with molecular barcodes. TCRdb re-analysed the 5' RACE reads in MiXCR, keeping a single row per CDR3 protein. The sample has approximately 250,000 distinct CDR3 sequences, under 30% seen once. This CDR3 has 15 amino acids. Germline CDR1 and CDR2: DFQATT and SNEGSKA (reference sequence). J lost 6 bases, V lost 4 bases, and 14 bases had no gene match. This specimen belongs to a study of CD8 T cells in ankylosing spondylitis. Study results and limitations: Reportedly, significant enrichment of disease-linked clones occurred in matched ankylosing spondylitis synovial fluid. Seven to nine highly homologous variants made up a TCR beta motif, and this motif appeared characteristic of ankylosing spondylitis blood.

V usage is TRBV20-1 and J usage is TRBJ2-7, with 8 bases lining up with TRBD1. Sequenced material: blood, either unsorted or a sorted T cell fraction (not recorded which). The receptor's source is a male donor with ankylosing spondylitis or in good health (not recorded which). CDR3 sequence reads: CSANFGWQGASEQYF. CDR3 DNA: TGCAGTGCTAACTTTGGATGGCAGGGGGCGAGCGAGCAGTACTTC.